The 5 T cell receptor beta chains below all came from one sample that was sequenced in a study of T cells in Graves' hyperthyroidism and ophthalmopathy. TCR beta CDR3 regions were amplified from RNA transcripts. During a first-round RT-PCR of the TCR CDR3, the HTBI primer set was used. TCRdb called the multiplex PCR reads again in MiXCR, with one record for every CDR3 protein. The table lists more than 150,000 distinct CDR3 sequences, over 15% of them singletons. The specimen sequenced was blood. These receptors all stem from a woman between 50 and 59 years old with Graves' hyperthyroidism.

This clonotype was observed at least ten times. The rearrangement uses TRBV5-1 and TRBJ1-6; D is possibly TRBD1 (5 bases). Per germline, CDR1 SGHRS and CDR2 YFSETQ. The CDR3 sequence is 13 residues long. V lost 4 bases, J lost 8 bases, and 10 bases lay in between. CDR3 protein: CASSLGADSPLHF. In DNA form, the CDR3 reads TGCGCCAGCAGCCTAGGGGCAGATTCACCCCTCCACTTT.

This clonotype was counted many times. CDR3 sequence (DNA): TGTGCCAGCTCACAGGGGGGCGCGGAGACCCAGTACTTC. It yields the protein CASSQGGAETQYF. This rearrangement joins TRBV18 to TRBJ2-5; D tentatively fits TRBD1 or TRBD2 (6 bases each). Germline-derived CDR1 and CDR2 are KGHSH and LQKENI. The CDR3 is 13 amino acids. Trimming pared 4 bases from V and 5 bases from J, leaving 11 bases between.

The sample holds a few counts of this clonotype. The chain carries TRBV10-1 and TRBJ1-3; D unresolved. Germline assignment: CDR1 WNHNN and CDR2 SYGVQD (reference sequence). Trimming took off 1 base at V and 2 bases at J, with 6 bases between the two ends. CDR3 size: 14 residues. CDR3 residues: CASSEFPTGNTIYF. The CDR3, as DNA: TGCGCCAGCAGTGAGTTCCCAACTGGAAACACCATATATTTT.

This clonotype appeared many times. The rearrangement links TRBV7-2 to TRBJ2-5, with D possibly TRBD2 on 7 matching bases. The length of the CDR3 is 15 residues. Germline V gives CDR1 SGHTA, CDR2 FQGNSA. The V end lost 3 bases, the J end lost 3 bases, and 14 bases lay between the germline ends. This CDR3 reads CASSLGGAQKETQYF. The CDR3 DNA sequence: TGTGCCAGCAGCTTGGGGGGGGCCCAAAAAGAGACCCAGTACTTC.

The chain carries TRBV27 and TRBJ2-1; 8 bases agree with TRBD2. Germline CDR1 reads MNHEY; CDR2 reads SMNVEV (reference sequence). J was trimmed by 7 bases and V by 4 bases; bases with no gene match: 9. This CDR3 is built from 15 residues. This CDR3 reads CASSSAGGGGNEQFF. The CDR3 DNA follows: TGTGCCAGCAGTTCTGCGGGAGGAGGAGGGAATGAGCAGTTCTTC.